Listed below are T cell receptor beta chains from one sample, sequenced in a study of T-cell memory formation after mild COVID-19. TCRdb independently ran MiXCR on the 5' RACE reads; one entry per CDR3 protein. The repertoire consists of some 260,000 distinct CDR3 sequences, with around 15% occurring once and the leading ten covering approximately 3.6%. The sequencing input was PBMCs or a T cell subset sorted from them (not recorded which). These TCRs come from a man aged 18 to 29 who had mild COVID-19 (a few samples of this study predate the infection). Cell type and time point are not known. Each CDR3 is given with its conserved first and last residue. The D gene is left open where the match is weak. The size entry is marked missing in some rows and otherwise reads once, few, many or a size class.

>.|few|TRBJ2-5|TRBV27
CASSFSRGGQETQYF
TGTGCCAGCAGTTTTTCTAGGGGAGGCCAAGAGACCCAGTACTTC
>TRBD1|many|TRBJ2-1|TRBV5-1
CASGRDSRYYNEQFF
TGCGCCAGCGGCCGGGACAGCAGGTACTACAATGAGCAGTTCTTC
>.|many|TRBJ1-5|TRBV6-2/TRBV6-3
CASSYRDQPQHF
TGTGCCAGCAGCTACCGGGATCAGCCCCAGCATTTT
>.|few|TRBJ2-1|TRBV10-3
CAISGRHEQFF
TGTGCCATCAGTGGGAGGCATGAGCAGTTCTTC
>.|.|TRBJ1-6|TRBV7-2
CASSLYPQRRGSYNSPLHF
TGTGCCAGCAGCTTATACCCCCAGCGCCGGGGCTCCTATAATTCACCCCTCCACTTT
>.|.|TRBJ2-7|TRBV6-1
CASSMGGAGYEQYF
TGTGCCAGCAGTATGGGGGGGGCTGGCTACGAGCAGTACTTC
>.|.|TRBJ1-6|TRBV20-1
CSATPGALDNSPLHF
TGCAGTGCTACCCCCGGGGCGCTCGATAATTCACCCCTCCACTTT
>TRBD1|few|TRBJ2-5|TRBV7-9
CASSPRQGAETQYF
TGTGCCAGCAGCCCGCGACAGGGGGCAGAGACCCAGTACTTC
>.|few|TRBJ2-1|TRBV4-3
CASANTPRQLYNEQFF
TGCGCCAGCGCGAACACTCCGAGACAGCTATACAATGAGCAGTTCTTC
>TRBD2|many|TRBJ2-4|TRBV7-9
CASSQPGLEKNIQYF
TGTGCCAGCAGTCAGCCGGGACTAGAAAAAAACATTCAGTACTTC
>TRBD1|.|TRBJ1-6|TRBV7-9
CASGQDNSPLHF
TGTGCCAGCGGACAGGATAATTCACCCCTCCACTTT
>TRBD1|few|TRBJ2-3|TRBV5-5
CASSLETGPDTQYF
TGTGCCAGCAGCTTGGAGACAGGGCCAGATACGCAGTATTTT
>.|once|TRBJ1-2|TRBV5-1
CASSSQTEYGYTF
TGCGCCAGCAGCTCCCAGACAGAGTATGGCTACACCTTC
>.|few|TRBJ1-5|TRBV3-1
CASSQGRRGHQPQHF
TGTGCCAGCAGCCAAGGTAGACGGGGCCATCAGCCCCAGCATTTT
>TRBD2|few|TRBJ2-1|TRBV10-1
CASSGGLAGENEQFF
TGCGCCAGCAGTGGAGGACTAGCGGGGGAGAATGAGCAGTTCTTC
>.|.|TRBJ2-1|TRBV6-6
CASSLGRGNNEQFF
TGTGCCAGCAGTTTAGGTAGGGGAAACAATGAGCAGTTCTTC